This T cell receptor beta chain was sequenced in a study of cytomegalovirus exposure and HLA in healthy donors. Study-level points and caveats: The authors assumed roughly uniform sequencing depth across donors for presence/absence analyses.

The length of the CDR3 is 15 residues. Looked up from germline, CDR1 is LNHDA and CDR2 is SQIVND (reference sequence). The PCR used 60 Vbeta and 13 Jbeta primers. Profiled with immunoSEQ multiplex PCR; TCRdb holds only in-frame clones, not every one. The data contain 150,000 to 200,000 clones, over 80% of them singletons. In the case of this clone: Its antigen is as yet unknown.

The TCR sequence derives from a woman younger than 35 in good health and CMV-seronegative. The sequenced sample was PBMCs. The gene calls are TRBV19 and TRBJ2-5; TRBD2 agrees at 10 bases. The J call may be mistaken, given a closer DNA end match to TRBJ2-7. CDR3 DNA sequence: TGTGCCAGCCGTCAAACCGGGACTAGCGCCTACGAGCAGTACTTC. It translates to CASRQTGTSAYEQYF.